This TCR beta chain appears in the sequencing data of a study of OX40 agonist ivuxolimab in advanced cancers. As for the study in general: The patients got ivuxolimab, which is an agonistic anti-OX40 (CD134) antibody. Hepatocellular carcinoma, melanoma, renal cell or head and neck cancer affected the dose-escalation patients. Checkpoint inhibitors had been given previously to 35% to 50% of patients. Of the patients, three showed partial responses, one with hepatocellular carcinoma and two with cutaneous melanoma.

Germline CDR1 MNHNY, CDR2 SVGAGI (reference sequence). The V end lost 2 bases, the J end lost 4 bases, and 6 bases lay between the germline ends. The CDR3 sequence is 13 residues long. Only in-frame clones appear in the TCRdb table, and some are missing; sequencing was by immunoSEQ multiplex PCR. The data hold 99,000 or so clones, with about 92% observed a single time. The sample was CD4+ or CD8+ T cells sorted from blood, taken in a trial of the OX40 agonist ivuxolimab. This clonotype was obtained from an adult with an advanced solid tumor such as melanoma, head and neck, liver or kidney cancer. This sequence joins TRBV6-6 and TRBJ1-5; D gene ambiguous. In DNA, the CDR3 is TGTGCCAGCAGTTACGATGTGAATCAGCCCCAGCATTTT. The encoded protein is CASSYDVNQPQHF.